This T cell receptor (beta chain) is from a study of low-dose radiotherapy and immunotherapy resistance in tumors. For the study at large: The regimen for patients comprised intravenous nivolumab 240 mg every two weeks plus intravenous ipilimumab 1 mg/kg every six weeks. Patients received 300 mg of oral aspirin each day across four cycles, commencing on cycle 1 day 1.

The V end was cut by 2 bases, the J end by 7 bases, with 11 bases between. The CDR3 runs 14 residues. Germline assignment: CDR1 ENHRY and CDR2 SYGVKD. Time point in this sample: after trial treatment. The treatment was: LDRT plus nivolumab, ipilimumab, low-dose cyclophosphamide and aspirin (RACIN trial). This clonotype was detected ten times or more. First-strand cDNA relied on TRAV- and TRBV-specific primers spanning alpha and beta chains. Using a constant-region primer together with a V-primer adapter, TCRs were subjected to 20 to 25 PCR cycles of amplification. TCRdb processed the reads anew with MiXCR; each CDR3 protein has one entry. This sample has approximately 80,000 distinct CDR3 sequences; around 17% occur once, and the top ten carry 1.4% to 1.5%.

This TCR came from a male donor with prostate cancer. The sequences come from PBMCs, collected after low-dose radiotherapy plus immunotherapy. The chain uses TRBV10-3 and TRBJ2-2; D may be TRBD2 (5 bases). CDR3 region: CAISEAPGNGELFF. The CDR3 bases are TGTGCCATCAGTGAGGCCCCGGGAAACGGGGAGCTGTTTTTT.